The 15 T cell receptor beta chains in this list originate from one sample, sequenced in a study of shared clonotypes between healthy human individuals. The naive CD8 subset, CD45RO-negative cells positively selected for CCR7, excluded terminally differentiated effector memory CD45RA+ cells. The assay was immunoSEQ multiplex PCR, and TCRdb's table has in-frame clones only and misses some. The sample has about 2.2 million clones, 85% to 95% seen once; the top ten hold around 1.8%. Specimen: naive CD8+ T cells from PBMCs. The receptor set was obtained from a man aged 18 to 30 in good health. Some clones in this sample may be carry-over from other donors' samples.

This clone was recorded only once. This sequence joins TRBV15 and TRBJ2-5; D perhaps matches TRBD1 (5 bases). Per the germline V gene, CDR1 is LNHNV and CDR2 is YYDKDF (reference sequence). Trimming removed 3 bases from V and 1 base from J, with 9 bases in between. This CDR3 is built from 14 residues. The CDR3 loop is CATSRFDSQETQYF. The CDR3 DNA sequence: TGTGCCACCAGCAGGTTTGACAGCCAAGAGACCCAGTACTTC.

The J gene is TRBJ1-1, the V gene TRBV28, with D maybe TRBD1 (6 bases). Trimming took off 3 bases at V and 1 base at J, with 15 bases between the two ends. The germline V gene encodes CDR1 MDHEN and CDR2 SYDVKM. The CDR3 is 16 amino acids. CDR3 residues: CASSFYPAGENTEAFF. The CDR3 region has the DNA TGTGCCAGCAGTTTTTATCCGGCAGGGGAGAACACTGAAGCTTTCTTT.

A note on this clone: At the DNA level, this CDR3 is encoded by other sequences in the same sample as well. V is TRBV6-1 and J is TRBJ2-1; 11 bases map to TRBD1. The CDR3 runs to 12 residues. V lost 8 bases to trimming and J lost 7 bases; unmatched junction nucleotides: 1. Germline-derived CDR1 and CDR2 are MNHNS and SASEGT. CDR3 amino acids: CASRDRGNEQFF. The CDR3 DNA follows: TGTGCCAGCCGGGACAGGGGGAATGAGCAGTTCTTC.

The chain has TRBV28 and TRBJ2-5, with TRBD1 identical over 7 bases. Germline V gene sequence: CDR1 MDHEN, CDR2 SYDVKM. The ends lost 5 bases at V and 1 base at J; junction bases unmatched: 13. CDR3 size: 17 residues. CDR3 protein: CASSPRDSLRGQETQYF. In nucleotides, the CDR3 is TGTGCCAGCAGTCCCCGGGACAGCCTAAGGGGCCAAGAGACCCAGTACTTC. The whole variable domain, filled in from reference TRBV28 and TRBJ2-5, reads DVKVTQSSRYLVKRTGEKVFLECVQDMDHENMFWYRQDPGLGLRLIYFSYDVKMKEKGDIPEGYSVSREKKERFSLILESASTNQTSMYLCASSPRDSLRGQETQYFGPGTRLLVL.

The chain employs TRBV11-2 and TRBJ2-5, with D hard to call. The CDR3 is 17 amino acids. V lost 5 bases to trimming and J lost 3 bases, with 22 bases between them. Germline V gene data show CDR1 as SGHAT and CDR2 as FQNNGV. The CDR3 region has the DNA TGTGCCAGCAGCGGAGTCCGGCTTGGGTTCGCCAAAGAGACCCAGTACTTC. It is translated as CASSGVRLGFAKETQYF.

The chain is built from TRBV6-5 and TRBJ2-3; D tentatively fits TRBD1 or TRBD2 (5 bases each). The CDR3 covers 15 residues. V dropped 7 bases and J dropped 2 bases, with 16 bases sitting between them. Per the germline V gene, CDR1 is MNHEY and CDR2 is SVGAGI. CDR3 nucleotides: TGTGCCAGCACGGATCGGGACCGACTCACAGATACGCAGTATTTT. Its protein product is CASTDRDRLTDTQYF.

This clone has just a few counts. The chain is built from TRBV30 and TRBJ1-1; D is unresolved. Looked up from germline, CDR1 is GTSNPN and CDR2 is SVGIG (reference sequence). Trimming stripped 4 bases from V and 4 bases from J, with 10 bases between. CDR3 length equals 12 residues. The CDR3 coding sequence is TGTGCCTGGATCCTAGGCAGCACTGAAGCTTTCTTT. Protein: CAWILGSTEAFF. Full variable domain (outside the CDR3, taken from reference TRBV30 and TRBJ1-1): SQTIHQWPATLVQPVGSPLSLECTVEGTSNPNLYWYRQAAGRGLQLLFYSVGIGQISSEVPQNLSASRPQDRQFILSSKKLLLSDSGFYLCAWILGSTEAFFGQGTRLTVV.

The chain links TRBV7-7 to TRBJ2-2, with D hard to call. The germline gives CDR1 SSHAT, CDR2 FNYEAQ (reference sequence). The CDR3 is 13 amino acids. V was trimmed by 5 bases and J by 8 bases, leaving 12 bases between them. CDR3 region: CASSHTLVGELFF. The CDR3 DNA is TGTGCCAGCAGCCATACCCTTGTAGGGGAGCTGTTTTTT.

The chain combines TRBV4-3 with TRBJ2-1; D perhaps matches TRBD2 (6 bases). This CDR3 region has 17 residues. Trimming took off 0 bases at V and 4 bases at J, with 16 bases between the two ends. Germline loops: CDR1 LGHNA, CDR2 YSLEER. The CDR3 DNA sequence: TGCGCCAGCAGCCAAGATCGACTAGATGCGGGATACAATGAGCAGTTCTTC. It specifies CASSQDRLDAGYNEQFF.

This chain uses TRBV4-3 with TRBJ2-1; D ambiguous. CDR3 size: 13 residues. V lost 3 bases and J 8 bases, leaving 11 bases between the germline ends. Germline CDR1 reads LGHNA; CDR2 reads YSLEER. The CDR3: CASSHGIRDEQFF. The DNA of the CDR3 is TGCGCCAGCAGCCATGGGATTCGGGATGAGCAGTTCTTC.

The chain is built from TRBV10-1 and TRBJ2-1; 10 bases line up with TRBD1. V lost 4 bases, J lost 9 bases, and 3 bases stayed unmatched. The germline V gene has CDR1 WNHNN and CDR2 SYGVQD (reference sequence). The CDR3 loop spans 13 amino acids. DNA of the CDR3: TGCGCCAGCAGTGTGACAGGGGGCGGTGAGCAGTTCTTC. It yields the protein CASSVTGGGEQFF.

The chain has TRBV7-9 and TRBJ1-2; D is uncertain. The germline V gene has CDR1 SEHNR and CDR2 FQNEAQ (reference sequence). V was clipped by 7 bases and J by 1 base, with 10 bases between them. This CDR3 region has 13 residues. CDR3 residues: CASTRTGNYGYTF. In DNA, the CDR3 is TGTGCCAGCACCCGGACGGGTAACTATGGCTACACCTTC.

The rearrangement uses TRBV19 and TRBJ1-5; 7 bases agree with TRBD1. V was clipped by 4 bases and J by 3 bases; unmatched bases: 6. Germline CDR1 and CDR2: LNHDA and SQIVND (reference sequence). The length of the CDR3 is 15 residues. The CDR3 nucleotides read TGTGCCAGTAGTAGGACAGGAGAAAACAATCAGCCCCAGCATTTT. This translates into CASSRTGENNQPQHF.

This clone was seen a few times. The chain links TRBV6-5 to TRBJ2-7; D possibly corresponds to TRBD2 (5 bases). The CDR3 covers 15 residues. V was cut by 6 bases and J by 6 bases, with 21 bases left in between. Germline CDR1 MNHEY, CDR2 SVGAGI. This chain's CDR3 is CASSDGEGPPFEQYF. As DNA, the CDR3 is TGTGCCAGCAGCGACGGAGAGGGCCCGCCCTTCGAGCAGTACTTC.

The chain combines TRBV12-5 with TRBJ1-1; D is unresolved. Between the trimmed V and J ends, which lost 0 bases and 5 bases, there was a span of 7 bases. From germline, CDR1 is LGHNT and CDR2 FRNRAP. There are 13 residues in the CDR3. As DNA, the CDR3 is TGTGCTAGTGGTTTGGTAGGCGAAACTGAAGCTTTCTTT. This encodes CASGLVGETEAFF.